The clone carrying this TCR beta chain appeared a few times. Its antigen remains unidentified. Sequencing used cDNA as its template, made by extracting RNA and reverse transcribing it. Only in-frame clones appear in the TCRdb table, and some are missing; sequencing was by immunoSEQ multiplex PCR. Of just under 7,500 clones listed, roughly 64% were seen once; the top ten hold around 17%. This CDR3 spans 14 amino acids. The V and J ends lost 4 bases and 5 bases respectively, with 14 bases between them. CDR1 and CDR2 from the germline V gene are SGHRS and YFSETQ. The study team obtained lesional scalp punch biopsies and peripheral blood from alopecia areata patients. The source of the sample is a study of CD8+ T cells in alopecia areata. Study-wide points: More clonal than normal scalp was lesional scalp, particularly alopecia totalis/universalis.

The TCR sequence derives from a human donor with alopecia areata. The V and J genes are TRBV5-1 and TRBJ2-3; either TRBD1 or TRBD2 may fit D (5 bases each). Material: skin, obtained at week 0. CDR3 DNA: TGCGCCAGCAGCGGGACCGGGGCGGGAGATACGCAGTATTTT. This codes for CASSGTGAGDTQYF.